The rows below give T cell receptor beta chains drawn from one sample of a study of T cell clones after liver transplantation. Some clones are missing from TCRdb's copy, which holds only in-frame ones; the method was immunoSEQ multiplex PCR. The sample includes 50,000 or so clones, 85% to 90% of them seen just once. This material consisted of CD8+ T cells from blood, taken 12 months after liver transplant. These receptors were obtained from a human patient who received a liver transplant. Some T cells may trace back to the graft donor. CDR3s include the opening cysteine and the closing phenylalanine or tryptophan. The D gene is left open where the match is weak. Rows may omit the clone size; those that give it use once, few, many or a size class.

TRBD2 | TRBJ2-3 | NA | TRBV13 | TGTGCCAGCAGCTCGGGACTAGCGGCAGATACGCAGTATTTT | CASSSGLAADTQYF
TRBD2 | TRBJ2-7 | NA | TRBV4-1 | TGCGCCAGCAGCCAAGAAACTAGCGGGAGCTCCTACGAGCAGTACTTC | CASSQETSGSSYEQYF
NA | TRBJ2-7 | NA | TRBV28 | TGTGCCAGCAGTTCGGGGAACGGGGACGAGCAGTACTTC | CASSSGNGDEQYF
TRBD2 | TRBJ2-3 | NA | TRBV9 | TGTGCCAGCAGCGTACTAGCGGCGAGGGATACGCAGTATTTT | CASSVLAARDTQYF
NA | TRBJ2-3 | NA | TRBV4-1 | TGCGCCAGCAGCCAAGATACGACCAGCACAGATACGCAGTATTTT | CASSQDTTSTDTQYF
NA | TRBJ2-1 | NA | TRBV28 | TGTGCCAGCAGTTTAAGGGGAAACAATGAGCAGTTCTTC | CASSLRGNNEQFF
NA | TRBJ2-7 | NA | TRBV5-4 | TGTGCCAGCAGCTTGGCCTCGGGACCCTACGAGCAGTACTTC | CASSLASGPYEQYF
NA | TRBJ2-7 | NA | TRBV13 | TGTGCCAGCAGCCCGGATTCCTCCTACGAGCAGTACTTC | CASSPDSSYEQYF
TRBD2 | TRBJ2-7 | NA | TRBV27 | TGTGCCAGCAGTCCCGGACTAGGATGGTACGAGCAGTACTTC | CASSPGLGWYEQYF
NA | TRBJ1-5 | NA | TRBV2 | TGTGCCAGCAGTCAGGGGAGGGAGGGCAATCAGCCCCAGCATTTT | CASSQGREGNQPQHF
TRBD1 | TRBJ2-7 | NA | TRBV5-1 | TGCGCCAGCAGCTTGAGGGGGCCGTTTTACGAGCAGTACTTC | CASSLRGPFYEQYF
NA | TRBJ1-2 | NA | TRBV4-1 | TGCGCCAGCAGCCCGGGCTTGGGGGGGCGCGACGGAGCTAACTATGGCTACACCTTC | CASSPGLGGRDGANYGYTF
TRBD1 | TRBJ1-3 | NA | TRBV5-4 | TGTGCCAGCAGCACCGGGACAGCTGGAAACACCATATATTTT | CASSTGTAGNTIYF
NA | TRBJ1-5 | few | TRBV7-9 | TGTGCCAGCAGCTTAGAAGATCAGCCCCAGCATTTT | CASSLEDQPQHF
NA | TRBJ2-7 | NA | TRBV5-1 | TGCGCCAGCAGCTTGGGACAGGTTGGCTACGAGCAGTACTTC | CASSLGQVGYEQYF
TRBD1 | TRBJ1-2 | NA | TRBV2 | TGTGCCAGCAGTGGCAGACAGGGACCCTTCTCCTATGGCTACACCTTC | CASSGRQGPFSYGYTF
NA | TRBJ1-1 | NA | TRBV19 | TGTGCCAGTAGCTTTGGGGGACACTTGAACACTGAAGCTTTCTTT | CASSFGGHLNTEAFF
NA | TRBJ2-1 | once | TRBV5-6 | TGTGCCAGCTTCACCCCCCGGGGTCCAGACAATGAGCAGTTCTTC | CASFTPRGPDNEQFF
NA | TRBJ1-1 | NA | TRBV4-1 | TGCGCCAGCAGCCAATTATTGACGGCGAACACTGAAGCTTTCTTT | CASSQLLTANTEAFF
NA | TRBJ2-1 | NA | TRBV4-1 | TGCGCCAGCAGCCAAAGCCCCGCGGCTTGGGGCGATGAGCAGTTCTTC | CASSQSPAAWGDEQFF
NA | TRBJ2-5 | NA | TRBV27 | TGTGCCAGCAGTTTTCGACCCGCGGAGACCCAGTACTTC | CASSFRPAETQYF
NA | TRBJ1-1 | NA | TRBV27 | TGTGCCAGCAGTTCCCTACCCGACAGGACGAACACTGAAGCTTTCTTT | CASSSLPDRTNTEAFF
NA | TRBJ1-1 | NA | TRBV9 | TGTGCCAGCAGCGCAGGGTATTGGGGCACTGAAGCTTTCTTT | CASSAGYWGTEAFF
TRBD2 | TRBJ2-7 | NA | TRBV10-3 | TGTGCCATCAGTGAGTCTGTGGGCGGGAGGGCCCACCACGAGCAGTACTTC | CAISESVGGRAHHEQYF
TRBD2 | TRBJ2-1 | NA | TRBV29-1 | TGCAGCGGTGTCACGGGACTAGCGGACTACAATGAGCAGTTCTTC | CSGVTGLADYNEQFF
NA | TRBJ1-2 | NA | TRBV5-8 | TGTGCCAGCAGGGCAGGGATTTACTATGGCTACACCTTC | CASRAGIYYGYTF
NA | TRBJ2-7 | NA | TRBV2 | TGTGCCAGCATTTCGGGCAGGGGTTCCGAGCAGTACTTC | CASISGRGSEQYF
TRBD2 | TRBJ2-7 | NA | TRBV19 | TGTGCCAGTAGTATAATGGAAACGGGAGGGCAGAGTGAGCAGTACTTC | CASSIMETGGQSEQYF
NA | TRBJ1-1 | NA | TRBV10-3 | TGTGCCATCAGCCTCGACAAGAACACTGAAGCTTTCTTT | CAISLDKNTEAFF
TRBD2 | TRBJ2-1 | NA | TRBV18 | TGTGCCAGCTCACCAGTTGGCGGGAGCTACAATGAGCAGTTCTTC | CASSPVGGSYNEQFF
TRBD2 | TRBJ2-1 | few | TRBV4-1 | TGCGCCAGCAGCCGAACCTCTAGCGGGAGTGGCGGGGGGCAGTTCTTC | CASSRTSSGSGGGQFF
TRBD2 | TRBJ2-1 | NA | TRBV13 | TGTGCCAGCAGCCCTCCAGCGGGAGCGCGCAATGAGCAGTTCTTC | CASSPPAGARNEQFF
TRBD1 | TRBJ1-1 | NA | TRBV5-1 | TGCGCCAGCAGCTTGTGGGGAGGGACAGGCGCCAAAAATGAAGCTTTCTTT | CASSLWGGTGAKNEAFF
NA | TRBJ1-1 | NA | TRBV19 | TGTGCCAGTAGGAGGATGGATACGAACACTGAAGCTTTCTTT | CASRRMDTNTEAFF
NA | TRBJ2-1 | NA | TRBV11-2 | TGTGCCAGCAGCGCAACCGGGACTTCGATTCACAATGAGCAGTTCTTC | CASSATGTSIHNEQFF
TRBD1 | TRBJ1-1 | NA | TRBV5-1 | TGCGCCAGCAGCTCTAGCCCGGGACAGTATGAAGCTTTCTTT | CASSSSPGQYEAFF
NA | TRBJ2-1 | once | TRBV19 | TGTGCCAGTAGTAACGGGTGGAGCAATGAGCAGTTCTTC | CASSNGWSNEQFF